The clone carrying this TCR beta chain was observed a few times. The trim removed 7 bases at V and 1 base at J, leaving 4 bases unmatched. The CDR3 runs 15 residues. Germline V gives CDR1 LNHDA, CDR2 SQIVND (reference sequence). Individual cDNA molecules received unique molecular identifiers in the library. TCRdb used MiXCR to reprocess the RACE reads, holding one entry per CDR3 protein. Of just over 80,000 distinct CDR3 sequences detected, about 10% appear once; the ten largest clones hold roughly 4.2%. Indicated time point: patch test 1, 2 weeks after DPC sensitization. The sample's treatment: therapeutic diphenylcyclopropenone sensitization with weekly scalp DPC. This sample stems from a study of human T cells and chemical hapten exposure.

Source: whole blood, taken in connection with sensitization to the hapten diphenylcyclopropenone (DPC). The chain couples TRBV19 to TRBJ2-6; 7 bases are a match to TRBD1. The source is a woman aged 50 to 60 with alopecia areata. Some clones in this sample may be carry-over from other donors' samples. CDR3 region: CASTSGGSGANVLTF. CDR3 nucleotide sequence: TGTGCCAGTACCTCAGGGGGTTCTGGGGCCAACGTCCTGACTTTC.